One and the same sample provided the 6 T cell receptor beta chains below, sequenced in a study of blood T cells in healthy people across ages. Primers used in a second PCR of about 7 to 12 cycles were a sample-barcoded 5' primer and a J-beta primer mix. TCRdb reprocessed the 5' RACE reads with MiXCR, giving one entry per CDR3 protein. The repertoire holds around 1,000,000 distinct CDR3 sequences, 35% to 45% seen once, with roughly 14% in the top ten. Sequenced input: blood. The source of these receptors is a man younger than 35 in good health.

CDR3 sequence: CTSRSRDGEKLFF. CDR3 bases: TGTACCAGCAGGTCCAGGGACGGGGAAAAACTGTTTTTT. This sequence joins TRBV7-2 and TRBJ1-4; a possible D gene is TRBD1 (5 bases). Trimming removed 6 bases from V and 8 bases from J, with 13 bases in between. Germline lookup yields CDR1 SGHTA and CDR2 FQGNSA. This CDR3 region has 13 residues.

This clonotype was detected only a few times. The chain uses TRBV12-3 or TRBV12-4 and TRBJ1-1; a weak D match, TRBD1 (6 bases). The V end was cut by 1 base, the J end by 4 bases, with 10 bases between. The length of the CDR3 is 14 residues. CDR3 sequence: CASSLVGASTEAFF. The DNA of the CDR3 is TGTGCCAGCAGTTTAGTGGGGGCGTCCACTGAAGCTTTCTTT.

In this sample, this clonotype turned up a few times. The chain couples TRBV6-6 to TRBJ2-3; D perhaps matches TRBD1 (6 bases). The length of the CDR3 is 14 residues. The germline CDR1 and CDR2 sequences are MNHNY and SVGAGI (reference sequence). The ends were cut back, 6 bases at V and 2 bases at J, with 12 bases in the middle. The CDR3 loop is CASRNRVNTDTQYF. In DNA, the CDR3 is TGTGCCAGCAGAAACAGGGTGAACACAGATACGCAGTATTTT.

The CDR3 region has the DNA TGCAGTGCCCCCCCTGGGGTTGCCCTACGAGACAATGAGCAGTACTTC. Its protein is CSAPPGVALRDNEQYF. The gene calls are TRBV20-1 and TRBJ2-7; D is ambiguous. Germline V CDR1 and CDR2: DFQATT, SNEGSKA (reference sequence). The CDR3 is made up of 16 amino acids. Trimming cost V 6 bases and J 7 bases, with 28 bases left between them.

This clonotype was found a few times. This chain links TRBV3-1 with TRBJ2-3; tentatively, D is TRBD2 (6 bases). The CDR3 is 15 amino acids. Germline CDR1 is LGHDT and CDR2 is YNNKEL (reference sequence). Trimming removed 2 bases at V and 2 bases at J, with 11 bases between. The CDR3 DNA sequence: TGTGCCAGCAGCCAACGACGGGGGAACACAGATACGCAGTATTTT. Its protein product is CASSQRRGNTDTQYF.

This clonotype was seen ten or more times. The gene calls are TRBV29-1 and TRBJ2-1; D gene unclear. The CDR3 covers 15 residues. V dropped 3 bases and J dropped 0 bases, with 12 bases sitting between them. CDR1 and CDR2 (germline): SQVTM, ANQGSEA. CDR3 DNA: TGCAGCGTTGAGATCCACCGGCGCTCCTACAATGAGCAGTTCTTC. Translation gives CSVEIHRRSYNEQFF.